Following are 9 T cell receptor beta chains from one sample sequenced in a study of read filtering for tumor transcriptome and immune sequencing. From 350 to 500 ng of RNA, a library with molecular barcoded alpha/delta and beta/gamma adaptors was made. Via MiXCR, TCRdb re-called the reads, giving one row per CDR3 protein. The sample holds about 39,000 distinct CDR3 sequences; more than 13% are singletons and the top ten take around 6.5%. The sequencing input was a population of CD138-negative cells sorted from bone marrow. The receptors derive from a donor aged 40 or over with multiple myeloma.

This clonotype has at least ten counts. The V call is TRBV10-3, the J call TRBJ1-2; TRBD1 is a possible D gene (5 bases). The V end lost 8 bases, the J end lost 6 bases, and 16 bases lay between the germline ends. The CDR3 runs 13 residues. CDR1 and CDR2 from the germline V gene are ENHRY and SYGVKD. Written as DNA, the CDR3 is TGTGCCATCGGTTTTCAGGGTCCGCATGGCTACACCTTC. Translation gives CAIGFQGPHGYTF.

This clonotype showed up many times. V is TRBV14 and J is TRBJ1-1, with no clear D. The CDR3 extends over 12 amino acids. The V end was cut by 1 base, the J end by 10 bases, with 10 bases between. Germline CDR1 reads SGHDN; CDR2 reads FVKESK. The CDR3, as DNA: TGTGCCAGCAGCCAAGTTGGGTTGATAGCTTTCTTT. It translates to CASSQVGLIAFF.

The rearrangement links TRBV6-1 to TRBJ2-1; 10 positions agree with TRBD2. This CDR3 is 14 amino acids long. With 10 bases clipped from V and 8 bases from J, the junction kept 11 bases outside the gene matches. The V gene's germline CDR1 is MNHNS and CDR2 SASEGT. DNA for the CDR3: TGTGCCACTAGGGAGCGGGGGGGCCGGTATGAGCAGTTCTTC. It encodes CATRERGGRYEQFF.

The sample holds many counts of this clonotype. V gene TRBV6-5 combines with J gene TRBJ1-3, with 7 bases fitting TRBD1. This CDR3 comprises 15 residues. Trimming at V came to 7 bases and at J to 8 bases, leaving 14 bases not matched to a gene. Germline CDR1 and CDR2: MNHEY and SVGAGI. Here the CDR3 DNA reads TGTGCCAGCACACTTTCTAGGACAGGCTTAGACACCATATATTTT. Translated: CASTLSRTGLDTIYF.

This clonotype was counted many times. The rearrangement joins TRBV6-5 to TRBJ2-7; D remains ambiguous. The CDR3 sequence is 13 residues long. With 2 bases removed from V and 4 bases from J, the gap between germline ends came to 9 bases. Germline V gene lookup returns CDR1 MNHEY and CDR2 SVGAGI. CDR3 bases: TGTGCCAGCAGTTACACCCACCAATACGAGCAGTACTTC. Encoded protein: CASSYTHQYEQYF.

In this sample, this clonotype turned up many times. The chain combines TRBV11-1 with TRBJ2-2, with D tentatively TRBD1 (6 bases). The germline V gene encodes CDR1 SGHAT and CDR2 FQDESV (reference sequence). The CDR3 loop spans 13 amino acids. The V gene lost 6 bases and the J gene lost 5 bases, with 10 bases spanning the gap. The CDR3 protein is CASRSQGTGELFF. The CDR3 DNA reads TGTGCCAGCAGATCCCAGGGGACCGGGGAGCTGTTTTTT.

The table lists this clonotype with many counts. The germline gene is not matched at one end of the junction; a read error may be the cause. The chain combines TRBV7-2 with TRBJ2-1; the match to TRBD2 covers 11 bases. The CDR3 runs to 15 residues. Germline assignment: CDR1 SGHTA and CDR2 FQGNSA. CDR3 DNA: TGTGCCAGCAGCCTAGCGGGAGGCTCAACCAATGAGCAGTTCTTC. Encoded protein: CASSLAGGSTNEQFF.

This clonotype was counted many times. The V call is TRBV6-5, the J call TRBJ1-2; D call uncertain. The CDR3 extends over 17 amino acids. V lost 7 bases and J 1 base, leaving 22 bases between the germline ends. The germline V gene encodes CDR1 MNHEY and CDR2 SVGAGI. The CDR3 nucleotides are TGTGCCAGCACTCAGTTCGGAGGATGGGCGATTAACTATGGCTACACCTTC. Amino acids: CASTQFGGWAINYGYTF.

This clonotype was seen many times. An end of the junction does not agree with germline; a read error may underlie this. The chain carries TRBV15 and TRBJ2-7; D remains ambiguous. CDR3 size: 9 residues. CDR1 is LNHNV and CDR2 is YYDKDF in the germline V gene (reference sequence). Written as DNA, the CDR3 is TGTGCCACCAGTCGGTACAGAAACTTC. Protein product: CATSRYRNF.